This T cell receptor (beta chain) stems from a study of blood T cells in healthy people across ages. From germline, CDR1 is LGHDT and CDR2 YNNKEL (reference sequence). The CDR3 sequence is 15 residues long. The V end lost 0 bases, the J end lost 3 bases, and 9 bases lay between the germline ends. Alongside a J-beta primer mix, a sample-barcoded 5' primer served in a second PCR lasting 7 to 11 cycles. TCRdb processed the 5' RACE reads anew with MiXCR; each CDR3 protein has one entry. This sample has 730,000 or so distinct CDR3 sequences, with roughly 44% found just once. Donors were systemically healthy Caucasian individuals from Russia aged about 6 to 90 years.

The sequencing input was blood. The chain links TRBV3-1 to TRBJ1-5; D unclear. The TCR sequence derives from a woman aged 55-75 years in good health. Here the CDR3 reads CASSQEPRTNQPQHF. The CDR3 nucleotides read TGTGCCAGCAGCCAAGAACCCAGGACCAATCAGCCCCAGCATTTT.